The 30 T cell receptor beta chains in this list originate from one sample, sequenced in a study of cytomegalovirus exposure and HLA in healthy donors. PCR was performed using 60 Vbeta and 13 Jbeta primers. Sequencing used immunoSEQ multiplex PCR; TCRdb keeps in-frame clones, though not all of them. The sample shows roughly 150,000 clones, 70% to 75% of them seen only once. Sequenced sample: PBMCs. The receptors come from a woman in her twenties or thirties in good health and CMV-seronegative.

J is TRBJ2-7 and V is TRBV11-2; TRBD2 aligns across 8 bases. From germline, CDR1 is SGHAT and CDR2 FQNNGV. CDR3 length: 13 residues. V was pared by 0 bases and J by 12 bases, with 7 bases of the junction left unmatched. The CDR3 DNA sequence: TGTGCCAGCAGCTTAGATCGGGGGGGGAAACCGTACTTC. This gives the protein CASSLDRGGKPYF.

This clone appeared a few times. The CDR3 DNA reads TGTGCCAGCAGTGATGGAGGGGACCATCAGCCCCAGCATTTT. This encodes CASSDGGDHQPQHF. The V call is TRBV6-5, the J call TRBJ1-5; D is perhaps TRBD1 (5 bases). Germline V gene data show CDR1 as MNHEY and CDR2 as SVGAGI. This CDR3 is 14 amino acids long. Between the trimmed V and J ends, which lost 5 bases and 5 bases, there was a span of 13 bases.

The chain links TRBV19 to TRBJ1-5; D possibly corresponds to TRBD1 (6 bases). V lost 3 bases to trimming and J lost 1 base, with 16 bases between them. CDR1 and CDR2 from the germline V gene are LNHDA and SQIVND (reference sequence). The CDR3 has 17 amino acids. CDR3: CASSISWGRGSNQPQHF. CDR3 nucleotide sequence: TGTGCCAGTAGTATCTCCTGGGGGCGAGGGAGCAATCAGCCCCAGCATTTT.

The chain carries TRBV11-1 and TRBJ1-6, with 7 bases matching TRBD1. V lost 3 bases and J lost 10; bases outside the gene matches: 6. This CDR3 spans 14 amino acids. Germline V lookup: CDR1 SGHAT, CDR2 FQDESV (reference sequence). Written as DNA, the CDR3 is TGTGCCAGCAGCTTGACAGGGTCCCTGTCACCCCTCCACTTT. Translated: CASSLTGSLSPLHF.

This chain links TRBV4-1 with TRBJ2-3; D possibly corresponds to TRBD2 (6 bases). The V end lost 4 bases, the J end lost 5 bases, and 28 bases lay between the germline ends. The germline gives CDR1 MGHRA, CDR2 YSYEKL. The CDR3 spans 19 residues. Here the CDR3 DNA reads TGCGCCAGCAGCCCAACTTTGGGACGACTGCGGGGTATTGAAGATACGCAGTATTTT. Translated: CASSPTLGRLRGIEDTQYF.

The chain employs TRBV7-6 and TRBJ1-4; D perhaps matches TRBD1 (6 bases). V gave up 5 bases and J gave up 8 bases, with 15 bases separating them. The length of the CDR3 is 14 residues. Germline lookup yields CDR1 SGHVS and CDR2 FNYEAQ. The CDR3 DNA reads TGTGCCAGCAGCCCAACGGGACACGGGGAAAAACTGTTTTTT. Protein product: CASSPTGHGEKLFF.

This chain joins TRBV7-2 and TRBJ1-2; the match to TRBD1 covers 9 bases. This CDR3 has 16 amino acids. CDR1 is SGHTA and CDR2 is FQGNSA in the germline V gene. V shed 5 bases, J shed 4 bases, and the junction held 11 bases outside the gene matches. CDR3 nucleotide sequence: TGTGCCAGCAGCCCCCTGTTCGCGGGACAGGGCTATGGCTACACCTTC. Residues: CASSPLFAGQGYGYTF.

V usage is TRBV7-9 and J usage is TRBJ1-2; 9 bases fit TRBD1. Trimming took 8 bases from V and 4 from J; bases not matched to a gene: 8. CDR3 size: 14 residues. Germline-derived CDR1 and CDR2 are SEHNR and FQNEAQ (reference sequence). The CDR3 bases are TGTGCCAGCTCTACAGGGGGCAGGGGCTATGGCTACACCTTC. It codes for CASSTGGRGYGYTF.

The rearrangement joins TRBV19 to TRBJ1-4; TRBD1 agrees at 9 bases. J lost 5 bases, V lost 3 bases, and 7 bases had no gene match. Germline CDR1 and CDR2: LNHDA and SQIVND (reference sequence). The CDR3 loop spans 16 amino acids. Written as DNA, the CDR3 is TGTGCCAGTAGTATCTCTTCCGGGACAGGGAATGAAAAACTGTTTTTT. It encodes CASSISSGTGNEKLFF.

This chain connects TRBV7-9 to TRBJ2-1; TRBD2 might be the D (6 bases). The CDR3 contains 13 residues. V shed 11 bases and J shed 4 bases, with 15 bases lying between them. Germline V gives CDR1 SEHNR, CDR2 FQNEAQ (reference sequence). CDR3 nucleotide sequence: TGTGCCGAGGAGGGGACGGGTTACAATGAGCAGTTCTTC. Encoded protein: CAEEGTGYNEQFF.

This chain uses TRBV30 with TRBJ1-5, with TRBD1 matching over 10 bases. The germline gives CDR1 GTSNPN, CDR2 SVGIG (reference sequence). The length of the CDR3 is 16 residues. Unmatched junction bases numbered 13, after V lost 4 bases and J lost 7 bases. CDR3 amino acids: CAWNNPRQGAEQPQHF. CDR3 nucleotides: TGTGCCTGGAATAACCCTCGACAGGGGGCTGAACAGCCCCAGCATTTT.

The V call is TRBV1, the J call TRBJ2-1; TRBD1 is taken as the D call from the table, unchecked against the DNA. TRBV1 is listed as a pseudogene. The CDR3 has 22 amino acids. The CDR3 sequence is CTSSQGGNTGTGKPPSYNEQFF. The CDR3 DNA is TGCACCAGCAGCCAAGGGGGTAACACCGGGACAGGGAAGCCCCCTTCCTACAATGAGCAGTTCTTC.

The CDR3 region is CASSASIGTYTGELFF. The CDR3 DNA reads TGCGCCAGCAGCGCTAGTATAGGGACTTACACCGGGGAGCTGTTTTTT. This rearrangement joins TRBV5-1 to TRBJ2-2; the D gene is possibly TRBD2 (6 bases). The CDR3 is 16 residues long. V was clipped by 4 bases and J by 3 bases, with 16 bases between them. The germline CDR1 and CDR2 sequences are SGHRS and YFSETQ.

V gene TRBV5-1 combines with J gene TRBJ2-3; D is perhaps TRBD2 (5 bases). The CDR3 consists of 14 residues. Germline V gene lookup returns CDR1 SGHRS and CDR2 YFSETQ. V was cut by 2 bases and J by 2 bases, with 9 bases left in between. This CDR3 reads CASSFGGPTDTQYF. DNA of the CDR3: TGCGCCAGCAGCTTTGGAGGACCCACAGATACGCAGTATTTT.

The chain joins TRBV4-1 to TRBJ2-1; D perhaps matches TRBD2 (5 bases). Germline V CDR1 and CDR2: MGHRA, YSYEKL. The CDR3 is 12 residues long. V shed 3 bases and J shed 7 bases, with 7 bases lying between them. As DNA, the CDR3 is TGCGCCAGCAGCCATAGGGAGAATGAGCAGTTCTTC. Residues: CASSHRENEQFF.

The chain carries TRBV18 and TRBJ2-3; tentative D call: TRBD1 (5 bases). Per germline, CDR1 KGHSH and CDR2 LQKENI. The CDR3 runs to 15 residues. The V and J ends lost 5 bases and 3 bases respectively, with 15 bases between them. CDR3 protein: CASSEVPRATDTQYF. CDR3 DNA: TGTGCCAGCTCAGAAGTCCCCAGGGCGACAGATACGCAGTATTTT.

The chain links TRBV4-2 to TRBJ2-7, with D maybe TRBD2 (5 bases). V was trimmed by 1 base and J by 3 bases, leaving 7 bases between them. The CDR3 loop spans 13 amino acids. Germline CDR1 and CDR2: LGHNA and YNFKEQ. This chain's CDR3 is CASSQVGNYEQYF. CDR3 coding DNA: TGTGCCAGCAGCCAAGTCGGGAACTACGAGCAGTACTTC.

The V gene is TRBV30, the J gene TRBJ1-5; the D is unclear. Germline assignment: CDR1 GTSNPN and CDR2 SVGIG (reference sequence). V was shortened by 2 bases and J by 5 bases, with 10 bases between the two germline ends. This CDR3 comprises 13 residues. The CDR3: CAWSLRPDQPQHF. CDR3 DNA: TGTGCCTGGAGTTTGAGGCCAGATCAGCCCCAGCATTTT.

The chain uses TRBV10-3 and TRBJ2-1, with 9 bases that match TRBD2. The CDR3 contains 15 residues. V shed 7 bases and J 6 bases; nucleotides not matched to a gene: 10. Germline V gene data show CDR1 as ENHRY and CDR2 as SYGVKD. The CDR3 protein is CAIKAGGPRSNEQFF. CDR3 bases: TGTGCCATCAAGGCGGGGGGGCCAAGGTCCAATGAGCAGTTCTTC.

The gene calls are TRBV29-1 and TRBJ2-5, with a possible D match to TRBD2 (5 bases). V shed 3 bases and J shed 0 bases, with 8 bases lying between them. The CDR3 loop spans 13 amino acids. Per the germline V gene, CDR1 is SQVTM and CDR2 is ANQGSEA. In DNA form, the CDR3 reads TGCAGCGTTGAGGGGAGTAACCAAGAGACCCAGTACTTC. Translation gives CSVEGSNQETQYF.

The chain has TRBV9 and TRBJ1-4; D uncertain. The germline gives CDR1 SGDLS, CDR2 YYNGEE. Trimming stripped 0 bases from V and 7 bases from J, with 7 bases between. This CDR3 region has 13 residues. The CDR3 protein is CASSVGRGEKLFF. In DNA, the CDR3 is TGTGCCAGCAGCGTAGGAAGAGGTGAAAAACTGTTTTTT.

The chain carries TRBV27 and TRBJ2-1, with a possible D match to TRBD2 (6 bases). Germline loops: CDR1 MNHEY, CDR2 SMNVEV (reference sequence). Trimming pared 6 bases from V and 5 bases from J, leaving 17 bases between. This CDR3 has 15 residues. CDR3 in DNA: TGTGCCAGCAGACCGTCTAGCGAAGGACACAATGAGCAGTTCTTC. Translation gives CASRPSSEGHNEQFF.

The chain recombines TRBV6-1 with TRBJ1-5; D unclear. This CDR3 comprises 13 residues. Germline CDR1 MNHNS, CDR2 SASEGT. Deletions cut 1 base from V and 7 bases from J, with 8 bases between. CDR3 in DNA: TGTGCCAGCAGTGAAGGAAATCAGCAGCCCCAGCATTTT. Protein: CASSEGNQQPQHF.

The chain joins TRBV7-2 to TRBJ2-1, with a tentative D call TRBD1 (5 bases). V lost 1 base to trimming and J lost 6 bases, with 10 bases between them. Germline V gene sequence: CDR1 SGHTA, CDR2 FQGNSA. The CDR3 has 14 residues. The CDR3 DNA reads TGTGCCAGCAGCTTAGAACTGACAGTCAATGAGCAGTTCTTC. Translated, it gives CASSLELTVNEQFF.

V is TRBV27 and J is TRBJ2-7; 11 nucleotides line up with TRBD2. The CDR3 contains 17 residues. Germline trimming cut 2 bases from V and 1 base from J; bases unmatched to any gene: 7. Germline V CDR1 and CDR2: MNHEY, SMNVEV (reference sequence). The CDR3 spells CASSLRLAGGRSYEQYF. The DNA of the CDR3 is TGTGCCAGCAGTTTACGTCTAGCGGGAGGTCGGTCCTACGAGCAGTACTTC.

The chain is built from TRBV2 and TRBJ2-3; TRBD2 agrees at 7 bases. The junction had 5 bases not matched to a gene; V was cut back by 5 bases and J by 0 bases. Germline CDR1 SNHLY, CDR2 FYNNEI. CDR3 size: 15 residues. CDR3 region: CASSLTSQSTDTQYF. The DNA for the CDR3 is TGTGCCAGCAGTTTGACTAGCCAGAGCACAGATACGCAGTATTTT.

J is TRBJ2-7 and V is TRBV6-5; D is uncertain. The germline V gene has CDR1 MNHEY and CDR2 SVGAGI. There are 14 residues in the CDR3. V was clipped by 4 bases and J by 2 bases, with 12 bases between them. The CDR3 is CASSSPLLTYEQYF. In nucleotides, the CDR3 is TGTGCCAGCAGTTCCCCCCTGCTAACCTACGAGCAGTACTTC.

This rearrangement joins TRBV19 to TRBJ1-5; the match to TRBD1 covers 11 bases. V was pared by 5 bases and J by 4 bases, with 7 bases of the junction left unmatched. This CDR3 region has 16 residues. CDR1 is LNHDA, CDR2 SQIVND, per germline (reference sequence). The CDR3 protein is CASSRGQGAGNQPQHF. The CDR3 coding sequence is TGTGCCAGTAGTCGCGGACAGGGGGCTGGAAATCAGCCCCAGCATTTT. Looking up the rest from reference TRBV19 and TRBJ1-5 gives the full variable domain: DGGITQSPKYLFRKEGQNVTLSCEQNLNHDAMYWYRQDPGQGLRLIYYSQIVNDFQKGDIAEGYSVSREKKESFPLTVTSAQKNPTAFYLCASSRGQGAGNQPQHFGDGTRLSIL.

V gene TRBV19 combines with J gene TRBJ2-7; perhaps TRBD1 as D (5 bases). Between the trimmed V and J ends, which lost 6 bases and 3 bases, there was a span of 15 bases. CDR1 LNHDA and CDR2 SQIVND come from the germline V gene (reference sequence). The CDR3 loop spans 14 amino acids. CDR3 protein: CASSPAGWDYEQYF. CDR3 in DNA: TGTGCCAGTAGCCCCGCAGGGTGGGACTACGAGCAGTACTTC.

On this clone itself: At one end, the junction sequence differs from germline, possibly due to a read error. The chain couples TRBV7-7 to TRBJ2-1; possible D gene TRBD1, 6 bases. In germline, CDR1 is SSHAT, CDR2 FNYEAQ (reference sequence). The CDR3 loop spans 14 amino acids. The DNA of the CDR3 is TGTGCTAGCAGCTTGGGCGGTAGGGGGACTGAGCAGTTCTTC. Translated: CASSLGGRGTEQFF.